This T cell receptor beta chain was documented in a study of shared clonotypes between healthy human individuals. Libraries were prepared by immunoSEQ multiplex PCR; TCRdb keeps only in-frame clonotypes and omits some of them. The sample consists of roughly 2.1 million clones, 90% to 95% of them appearing once. Naive CD8 cells lacked CD45RO and underwent positive selection for CCR7, leaving out terminally differentiated effector memory CD45RA+ cells. Germline V gene lookup returns CDR1 MRHNA and CDR2 SNTAGT. V was shortened by 0 bases and J by 8 bases, with 14 bases between the two germline ends. CDR3 length equals 15 residues.

This rearrangement joins TRBV6-4 to TRBJ2-1; TRBD2 is a possible D gene (5 bases). Sequencing was done on a sample of naive CD8+ T cells from PBMCs. This receptor was obtained from a man aged 18 to 30 in good health. Some clones in this sample may be carry-over from other donors' samples. In DNA, the CDR3 is TGTGCCAGCAGTGACTCGGCGCTAGCCCCCCATGAGCAGTTCTTC. It is translated as CASSDSALAPHEQFF.